The T cell receptor (beta chain) described here comes from a study of OX40 agonist ivuxolimab in advanced cancers. Sequencing was performed with immunoSEQ multiplex PCR; in TCRdb, only in-frame clones are kept and a portion is missing. This table has about 74,000 clones, more than 70% appearing once. Trimming stripped 5 bases from V and 7 bases from J, with 17 bases between. The germline gives CDR1 LNHDA, CDR2 SQIVND (reference sequence). The CDR3 spans 15 residues. This clone came up a few times. The sequencing used CD4+ or CD8+ T cells sorted from blood, collected in a trial of the OX40 agonist ivuxolimab. This chain joins TRBV19 and TRBJ1-4, with D uncertain. This TCR was recovered from an adult with an advanced solid tumor such as melanoma, head and neck, liver or kidney cancer. CDR3 nucleotides: TGTGCCAGTAGTTCCTCATTAAAGGTGACTGAAAAACTGTTTTTT. Protein: CASSSSLKVTEKLFF.